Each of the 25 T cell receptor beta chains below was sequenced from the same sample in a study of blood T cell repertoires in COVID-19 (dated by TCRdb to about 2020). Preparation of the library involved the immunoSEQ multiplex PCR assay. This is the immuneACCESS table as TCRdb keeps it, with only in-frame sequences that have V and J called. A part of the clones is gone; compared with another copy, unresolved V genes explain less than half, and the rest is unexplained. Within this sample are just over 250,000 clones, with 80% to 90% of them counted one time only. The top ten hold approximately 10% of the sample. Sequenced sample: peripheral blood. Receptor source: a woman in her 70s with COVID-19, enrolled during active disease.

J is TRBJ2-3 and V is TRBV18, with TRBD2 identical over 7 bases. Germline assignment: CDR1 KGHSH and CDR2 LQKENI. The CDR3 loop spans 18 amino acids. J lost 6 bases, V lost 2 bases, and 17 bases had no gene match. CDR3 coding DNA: TGTGCCAGCTCACCAAAGGGGTATGGTGCGGGAGCCGGGGATACGCAGTATTTT. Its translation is CASSPKGYGAGAGDTQYF.

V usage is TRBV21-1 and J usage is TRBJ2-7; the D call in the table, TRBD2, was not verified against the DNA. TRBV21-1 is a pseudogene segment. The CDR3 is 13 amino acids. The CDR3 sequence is CASSTDSGYEQYF. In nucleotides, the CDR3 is TGTGCCAGCAGCACCGACTCGGGATACGAGCAGTACTTC.

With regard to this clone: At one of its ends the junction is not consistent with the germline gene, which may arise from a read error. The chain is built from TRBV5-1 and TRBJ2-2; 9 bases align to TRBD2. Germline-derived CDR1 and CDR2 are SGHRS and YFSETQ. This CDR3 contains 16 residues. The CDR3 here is CTSSLAAGGPPGELFF. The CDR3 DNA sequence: TGCACCAGCAGCTTGGCTGCGGGAGGGCCGCCCGGGGAGCTGTTTTTT.

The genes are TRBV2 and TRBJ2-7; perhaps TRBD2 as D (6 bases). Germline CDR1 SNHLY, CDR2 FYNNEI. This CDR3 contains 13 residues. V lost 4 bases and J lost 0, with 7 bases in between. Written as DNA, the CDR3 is TGTGCCAGCAGTGGCGGGATCTCCTACGAGCAGTACTTC. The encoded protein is CASSGGISYEQYF.

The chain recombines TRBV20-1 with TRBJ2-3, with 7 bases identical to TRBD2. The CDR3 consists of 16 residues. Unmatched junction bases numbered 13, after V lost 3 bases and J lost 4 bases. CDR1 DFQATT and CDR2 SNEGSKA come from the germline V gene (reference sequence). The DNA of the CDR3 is TGCAGTGCTAGTATAGAGCGGGAACCCTTCGCAGATACGCAGTATTTT. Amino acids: CSASIEREPFADTQYF.

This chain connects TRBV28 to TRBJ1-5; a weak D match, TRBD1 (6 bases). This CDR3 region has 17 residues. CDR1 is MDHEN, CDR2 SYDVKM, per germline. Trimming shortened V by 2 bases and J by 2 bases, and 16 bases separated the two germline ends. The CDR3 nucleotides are TGTGCCAGCAGTTTAGTGGGGGCGGGTCCGGGCAATCAGCCCCAGCATTTT. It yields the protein CASSLVGAGPGNQPQHF.

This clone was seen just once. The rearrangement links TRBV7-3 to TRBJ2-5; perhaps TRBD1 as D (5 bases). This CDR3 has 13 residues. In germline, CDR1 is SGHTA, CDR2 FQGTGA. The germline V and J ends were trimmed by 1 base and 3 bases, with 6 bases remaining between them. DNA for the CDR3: TGTGCCAGCAGCTTAATCAGGGAAGAGACCCAGTACTTC. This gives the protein CASSLIREETQYF. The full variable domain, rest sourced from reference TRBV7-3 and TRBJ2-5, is GAGVSQTPSNKVTEKGKYVELRCDPISGHTALYWYRQSLGQGPEFLIYFQGTGAADDSGLPNDRFFAVRPEGSVSTLKIQRTERGDSAVYLCASSLIREETQYFGPGTRLLVL.

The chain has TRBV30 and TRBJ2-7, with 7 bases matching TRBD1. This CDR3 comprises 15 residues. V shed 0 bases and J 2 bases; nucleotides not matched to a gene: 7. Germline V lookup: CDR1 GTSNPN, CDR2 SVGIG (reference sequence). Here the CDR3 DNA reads TGTGCCTGGAGTGTACATCGGGGACAGACCTACGAGCAGTACTTC. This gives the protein CAWSVHRGQTYEQYF.

The DNA of the CDR3 is TGTGCCAGCAGTTCAGGGGGCCGCAATCAGCCCCAGCATTTT. The encoded protein is CASSSGGRNQPQHF. This rearrangement joins TRBV28 to TRBJ1-5, with 8 bases that match TRBD1. The CDR3 spans 14 residues. V dropped 4 bases and J dropped 2; count of bases not matched to a gene: 1. CDR1 is MDHEN, CDR2 SYDVKM, per germline.

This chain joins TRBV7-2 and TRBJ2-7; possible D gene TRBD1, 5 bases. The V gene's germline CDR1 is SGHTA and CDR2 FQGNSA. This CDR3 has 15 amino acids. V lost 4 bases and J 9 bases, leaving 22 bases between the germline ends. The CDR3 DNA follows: TGTGCCAGCAGCTCTACTGCATCCAGGGTTGTTTCGCAGTACTTC. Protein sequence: CASSSTASRVVSQYF. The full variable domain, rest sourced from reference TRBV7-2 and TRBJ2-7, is GAGVSQSPSNKVTEKGKDVELRCDPISGHTALYWYRQSLGQGLEFLIYFQGNSAPDKSGLPSDRFSAERTGGSVSTLTIQRTQQEDSAVYLCASSSTASRVVSQYFGPGTRLTVT.

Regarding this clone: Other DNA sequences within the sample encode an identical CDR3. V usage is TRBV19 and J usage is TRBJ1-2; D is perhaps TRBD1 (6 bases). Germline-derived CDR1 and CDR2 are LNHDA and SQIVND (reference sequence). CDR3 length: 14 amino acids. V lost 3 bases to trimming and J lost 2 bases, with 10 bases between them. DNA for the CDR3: TGTGCCAGTAGTATTCAGGGGTCGAACTATGGCTACACCTTC. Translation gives CASSIQGSNYGYTF. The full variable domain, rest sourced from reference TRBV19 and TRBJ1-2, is DGGITQSPKYLFRKEGQNVTLSCEQNLNHDAMYWYRQDPGQGLRLIYYSQIVNDFQKGDIAEGYSVSREKKESFPLTVTSAQKNPTAFYLCASSIQGSNYGYTFGSGTRLTVV.

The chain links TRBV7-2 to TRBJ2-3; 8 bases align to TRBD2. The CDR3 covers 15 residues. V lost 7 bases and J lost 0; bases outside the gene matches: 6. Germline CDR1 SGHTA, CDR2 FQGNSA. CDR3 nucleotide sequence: TGTGCCAGCACCCCCAGCGGGAGCAGCACAGATACGCAGTATTTT. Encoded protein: CASTPSGSSTDTQYF.

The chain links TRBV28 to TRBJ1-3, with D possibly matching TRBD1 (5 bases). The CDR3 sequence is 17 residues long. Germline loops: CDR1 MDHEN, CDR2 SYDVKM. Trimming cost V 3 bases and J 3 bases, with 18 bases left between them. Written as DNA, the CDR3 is TGTGCCAGCAGTTTGGCAGGGAAGTTGTCAGGTGGAAACACCATATATTTT. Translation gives CASSLAGKLSGGNTIYF.

The CDR3, as DNA: TGTGCCAGCAGTTCGGACAGGGACACTGAAGCTTTCTTT. Translating gives CASSSDRDTEAFF. The V and J genes are TRBV13 and TRBJ1-1; 8 nucleotides line up with TRBD1. Looked up from germline, CDR1 is PRHDT and CDR2 is FYEKMQ (reference sequence). There are 13 residues in the CDR3. V lost 6 bases to trimming and J lost 3 bases; unmatched junction nucleotides: 3.

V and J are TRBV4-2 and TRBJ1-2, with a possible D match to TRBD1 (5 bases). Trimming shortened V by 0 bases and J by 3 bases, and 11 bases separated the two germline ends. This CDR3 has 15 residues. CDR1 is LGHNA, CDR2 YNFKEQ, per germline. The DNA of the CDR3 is TGTGCCAGCAGCCAAGAGTTACGGGGGGACTATGGCTACACCTTC. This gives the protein CASSQELRGDYGYTF.

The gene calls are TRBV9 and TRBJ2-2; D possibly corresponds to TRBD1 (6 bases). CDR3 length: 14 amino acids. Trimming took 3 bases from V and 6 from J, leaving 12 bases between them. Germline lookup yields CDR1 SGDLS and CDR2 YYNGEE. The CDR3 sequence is CASSAQGWPGELFF. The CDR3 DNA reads TGTGCCAGCAGCGCACAGGGTTGGCCCGGGGAGCTGTTTTTT. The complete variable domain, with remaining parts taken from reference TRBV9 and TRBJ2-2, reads DSGVTQTPKHLITATGQRVTLRCSPRSGDLSVYWYQQSLDQGLQFLIQYYNGEERAKGNILERFSAQQFPDLHSELNLSSLELGDSALYFCASSAQGWPGELFFGEGSRLTVL.

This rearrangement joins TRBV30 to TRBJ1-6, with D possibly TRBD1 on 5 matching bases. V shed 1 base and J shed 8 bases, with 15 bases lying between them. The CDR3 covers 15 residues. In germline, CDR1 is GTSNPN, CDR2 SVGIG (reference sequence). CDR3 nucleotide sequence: TGTGCCTGGAGTGCGGGGGGAATTCGGGATTCACCCCTCCACTTT. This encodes CAWSAGGIRDSPLHF. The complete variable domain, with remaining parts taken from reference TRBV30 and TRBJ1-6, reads SQTIHQWPATLVQPVGSPLSLECTVEGTSNPNLYWYRQAAGRGLQLLFYSVGIGQISSEVPQNLSASRPQDRQFILSSKKLLLSDSGFYLCAWSAGGIRDSPLHFGNGTRLTVT.

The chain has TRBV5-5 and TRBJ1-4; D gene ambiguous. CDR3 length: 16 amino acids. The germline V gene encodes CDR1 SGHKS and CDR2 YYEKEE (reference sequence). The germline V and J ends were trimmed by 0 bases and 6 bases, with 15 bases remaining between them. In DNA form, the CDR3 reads TGTGCCAGCAGCTTGGCCGATGTATTTTCGGATGAAAAACTGTTTTTT. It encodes CASSLADVFSDEKLFF.

The CDR3 sequence is CASSGGQGIADTQYF. CDR3 bases: TGTGCCAGCAGCGGGGGACAGGGAATTGCAGATACGCAGTATTTT. The V call is TRBV11-2, the J call TRBJ2-3, with 9 bases matching TRBD1. The CDR3 is made up of 15 amino acids. J lost 4 bases, V lost 5 bases, and 7 bases had no gene match. Germline V gives CDR1 SGHAT, CDR2 FQNNGV.

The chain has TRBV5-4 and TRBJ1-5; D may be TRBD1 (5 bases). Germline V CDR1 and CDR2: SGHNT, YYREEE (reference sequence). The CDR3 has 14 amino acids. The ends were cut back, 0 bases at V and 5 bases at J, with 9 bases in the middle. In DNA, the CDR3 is TGTGCCAGCAGCTTGGCGGGGGATTATCAGCCCCAGCATTTT. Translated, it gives CASSLAGDYQPQHF.

CDR3 bases: TGTGCCTGGAGTGTAGACAGCCCTAAACAAGAGACCCAGTACTTC. Its protein product is CAWSVDSPKQETQYF. The chain joins TRBV30 to TRBJ2-5; the D gene is possibly TRBD1 (5 bases). The CDR3 covers 15 residues. Germline V CDR1 and CDR2: GTSNPN, SVGIG (reference sequence). V dropped 0 bases and J dropped 2 bases, with 13 bases sitting between them.

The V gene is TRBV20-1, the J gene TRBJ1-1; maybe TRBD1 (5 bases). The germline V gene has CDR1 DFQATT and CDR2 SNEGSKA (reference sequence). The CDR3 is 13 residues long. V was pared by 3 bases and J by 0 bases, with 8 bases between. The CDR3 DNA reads TGCAGTGCTAGTGACAGAATGAACACTGAAGCTTTCTTT. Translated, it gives CSASDRMNTEAFF.

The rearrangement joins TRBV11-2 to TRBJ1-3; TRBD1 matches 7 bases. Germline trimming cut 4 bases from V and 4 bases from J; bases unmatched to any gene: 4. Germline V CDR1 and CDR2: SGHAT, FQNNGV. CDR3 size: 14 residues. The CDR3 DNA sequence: TGTGCCAGCAGCTCCAGGGGGAGAGGAAACACCATATATTTT. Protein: CASSSRGRGNTIYF.

CDR3: CAKGVEGCTDEKLFF. The CDR3 DNA is TGTGCCAAAGGGGTGGAGGGTTGCACGGATGAAAAACTGTTTTTT. This sequence joins TRBV21-1 and TRBJ1-4. TRBV21-1 has pseudogene status. This CDR3 is 15 amino acids long.

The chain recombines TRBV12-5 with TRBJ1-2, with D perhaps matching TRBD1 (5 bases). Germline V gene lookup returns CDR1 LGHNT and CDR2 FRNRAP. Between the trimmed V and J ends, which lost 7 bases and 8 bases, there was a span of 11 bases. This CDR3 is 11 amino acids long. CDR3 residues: CASDSRGGYTF. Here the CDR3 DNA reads TGTGCTAGTGACTCTCGGGGGGGCTACACCTTC.